The text below deals with one TCR beta chain. This entry is derived from a study of blood T cell repertoires in COVID-19. Study-wide background: Specimens from acute and convalescent COVID-19 originated in the United States, Italy and Spain.

Original analysis: Scientists estimated how many nucleated cells there were by amplifying reference gene primers. Produced via immunoSEQ multiplex PCR; TCRdb's table is partial and in-frame only. V and J calls and clone size come straight from that table; D and trimming were deduced from the DNA. The data contain 150,000 to 200,000 clones, over 75% of them singletons. This CDR3 has 16 amino acids. Germline CDR1 is SGHDT and CDR2 is YYEEEE. With V trimmed by 0 bases and J by 2 bases, 4 bases remained unmatched. The sample comprised peripheral blood. J is TRBJ2-3 and V is TRBV5-6, with 9 nucleotides matching TRBD1. The TCR comes from a man in his forties or fifties with acute or convalescent COVID-19. This CDR3 reads CASSLDGQGFTDTQYF. Written as DNA, the CDR3 is TGTGCCAGCAGCTTGGATGGACAGGGGTTCACAGATACGCAGTATTTT.